These 13 T cell receptor beta chains originate from one sample sequenced in a study of cytomegalovirus exposure and HLA in healthy donors. Both 60 Vbeta primers and 13 Jbeta primers went into the PCR. This table comes from immunoSEQ multiplex PCR, and its TCRdb copy is limited to in-frame clones, with some not included. The sample carries roughly 230,000 clones, more than 70% recorded once. Sequencing used PBMCs. These receptors were collected from a boy between 10 and 17 years old in good health and CMV-seronegative.

The J gene is TRBJ2-1, the V gene TRBV9; D is undetermined. Germline V CDR1 and CDR2: SGDLS, YYNGEE. V lost 0 bases to trimming and J lost 3 bases, with 10 bases between them. The CDR3 is made up of 15 amino acids. CDR3 residues: CASSVGIQFYNEQFF. The CDR3 coding sequence is TGTGCCAGCAGCGTAGGAATTCAGTTCTACAATGAGCAGTTCTTC.

This sequence joins TRBV27 and TRBJ2-7, with TRBD2 as a possible D gene (5 bases). The CDR3 length is 15 residues. Germline lookup yields CDR1 MNHEY and CDR2 SMNVEV (reference sequence). The germline V and J ends were trimmed by 2 bases and 4 bases, with 15 bases remaining between them. CDR3 region: CASSLSRGSTYEQYF. CDR3 bases: TGTGCCAGCAGTTTAAGTCGGGGTTCGACGTACGAGCAGTACTTC.

The sample holds a few counts of this clone. This rearrangement joins TRBV11-3 to TRBJ1-1; D possibly corresponds to TRBD1 (5 bases). CDR3 length equals 12 residues. Germline CDR1 is SGHNT and CDR2 is YENEEA. The V end lost 2 bases, the J end lost 11 bases, and 12 bases lay between the germline ends. The CDR3 spells CASSLTKGTAFF. CDR3 nucleotide sequence: TGTGCCAGCAGCTTAACGAAGGGGACTGCTTTCTTT.

The genes are TRBV5-4 and TRBJ2-7, with TRBD1 identical over 11 bases. CDR1 SGHNT and CDR2 YYREEE come from the germline V gene (reference sequence). The CDR3 is made up of 16 amino acids. The V and J ends lost 7 bases and 6 bases, in that order; junction bases with no gene match: 15. CDR3 DNA sequence: TGTGCCAGCCGAAACACAAGGACAGGGGGCGAGGCCGAGCAGTACTTC. This gives the protein CASRNTRTGGEAEQYF.

The gene calls are TRBV29-1 and TRBJ1-1; 8 bases match TRBD1. J gave up 2 bases and V 8 bases, and 10 bases lay outside the gene matches. Germline CDR1 and CDR2: SQVTM and ANQGSEA. The CDR3 is made up of 14 amino acids. CDR3 in DNA: TGCAGCTGTCGGGACAGGACTCAAAACACTGAAGCTTTCTTT. Its translation: CSCRDRTQNTEAFF.

The rearrangement links TRBV5-1 to TRBJ1-4; maybe TRBD1 (6 bases). Trimming took off 6 bases at V and 11 bases at J, with 20 bases between the two ends. The V gene's germline CDR1 is SGHRS and CDR2 YFSETQ. The CDR3 has 14 amino acids. The CDR3 sequence is CASKRVPGADKLFF. As DNA, the CDR3 is TGCGCCAGCAAGAGGGTGCCAGGGGCGGATAAACTGTTTTTT. Full variable domain (outside the CDR3, taken from reference TRBV5-1 and TRBJ1-4): KAGVTQTPRYLIKTRGQQVTLSCSPISGHRSVSWYQQTPGQGLQFLFEYFSETQRNKGNFPGRFSGRQFSNSRSEMNVSTLELGDSALYLCASKRVPGADKLFFGSGTQLSVL.

The chain combines TRBV5-4 with TRBJ2-1; 7 nucleotides line up with TRBD1. Looked up from germline, CDR1 is SGHNT and CDR2 is YYREEE (reference sequence). The CDR3 covers 15 residues. Trimming took 3 bases from V and 1 from J; bases not matched to a gene: 4. This CDR3 is CASSSRDRSYNEQFF. The CDR3 DNA sequence: TGTGCCAGCAGCTCCCGGGACAGATCCTACAATGAGCAGTTCTTC.

V usage is TRBV7-6 and J usage is TRBJ2-5; D might be TRBD1 (7 bases). Germline V gives CDR1 SGHVS, CDR2 FNYEAQ. This CDR3 spans 19 amino acids. Trimming shortened V by 5 bases and J by 7 bases, and 32 bases separated the two germline ends. CDR3 protein: CASSGRDSGGTTLRGTQYF. CDR3 nucleotide sequence: TGTGCCAGCAGCGGCCGGGACTCAGGGGGGACGACGCTCCGAGGGACCCAGTACTTC.

For this clone: Other DNA sequences in the sample encode the same CDR3. The CDR3 loop reads CASSLAGETQYF. The DNA for the CDR3 is TGCGCCAGCAGCTTGGCGGGGGAGACCCAGTACTTC. The chain couples TRBV5-1 to TRBJ2-5; maybe TRBD2 (5 bases). Germline values: CDR1 SGHRS, CDR2 YFSETQ. The CDR3 is 12 residues long. Trimming removed 0 bases at V and 5 bases at J, with 5 bases between.

The chain combines TRBV11-2 with TRBJ1-2; D gene unclear. Germline V gives CDR1 SGHAT, CDR2 FQNNGV. The germline V and J ends were trimmed by 11 bases and 5 bases, with 18 bases remaining between them. This CDR3 contains 13 residues. The CDR3 DNA follows: TGTGCCTGCGTTTCACAGCCTTCATATGGCTACACCTTC. Its translation is CACVSQPSYGYTF.

The V and J genes are TRBV7-8 and TRBJ2-7, with TRBD2 matching over 11 bases. CDR3 size: 14 residues. Germline V gives CDR1 SGHVS, CDR2 FQNEAQ. Unmatched junction bases numbered 2, after V lost 2 bases and J lost 5 bases. CDR3 nucleotide sequence: TGTGCCAGCAGCTTACCGGGACTAGCGGACGAGCAGTACTTC. Translating gives CASSLPGLADEQYF.

The chain joins TRBV11-2 to TRBJ1-1; D is unclear. The CDR3 runs 12 residues. The V and J ends lost 5 bases and 13 bases respectively, with 17 bases between them. Germline V gene lookup returns CDR1 SGHAT and CDR2 FQNNGV. In DNA, the CDR3 is TGTGCCAGCAGCCGAGACGGGTTTGACGGTTTCTTT. Protein product: CASSRDGFDGFF.

The chain employs TRBV11-3 and TRBJ1-2; possible D gene TRBD1, 6 bases. The V gene's germline CDR1 is SGHNT and CDR2 YENEEA. Trimming removed 5 bases from V and 2 bases from J, with 18 bases in between. This CDR3 has 16 residues. CDR3 in amino acids: CASSPHRVPLNYGYTF. For the CDR3, the DNA is TGTGCCAGCAGCCCTCACAGGGTTCCCCTAAACTATGGCTACACCTTC.